This T cell receptor beta chain emerged from a study of blood T cell repertoires in COVID-19. Study-level information: The United States, Italy and Spain supplied acute and convalescent COVID-19 samples. PBMCs, B-cell-depleted T cells, or T cells provided the cDNA or gDNA that made up the material.

Under the authors' procedure: Nucleated cell number was recorded as an estimate derived from reference gene primer amplification. Method: immunoSEQ multiplex PCR; TCRdb's copy keeps in-frame clones and lacks some. V and J calls and clone size are those listed in that table; D and trimming were worked out from the DNA. This sample has about 53,000 clones; 89% occur once, and the top ten carry around 5%. Input material: peripheral blood. The clonotype originates from a man between 60 and 75 years old with active COVID-19.

The CDR3 DNA is TGTGCCAGCAGTCTCAGGTCCTACAATGAGCAGTTCTTC. Residues: CASSLRSYNEQFF. This chain connects TRBV2 to TRBJ2-1; D unclear. Germline V gene sequence: CDR1 SNHLY, CDR2 FYNNEI. The CDR3 consists of 13 residues. Trimming cost V 5 bases and J 1 base, with 6 bases left between them.